The rows below give T cell receptor beta chains drawn from one sample of a study of a mutant IDH1 vaccine in newly diagnosed glioma. The protocol was immunoSEQ multiplex PCR, while the TCRdb copy is restricted to in-frame clones and leaves out a portion. The table shows about 54,000 clones, with 65% to 85% occurring only once. The sample was PBMCs, taken from a glioma patient treated with radiotherapy, temozolomide or both. These receptor sequences come from a man between 18 and 29 years old with glioma. Each CDR3 is given without its conserved first and last residue. A D gene is named only where the DNA matches it firmly.

v_gene	len	j_gene	d_gene	CDR3aa
TRBV10-3	10	TRBJ1-2	.	AISGQSYGYT
TRBV6-5	12	TRBJ1-1	TRBD1	ASSYYTGGTEAF
TRBV18	14	TRBJ1-1	TRBD1	ASSPASGQPLSQAF
TRBV6-6	11	TRBJ1-1	TRBD1	ASSYGDRAQPF
TRBV4-3	13	TRBJ2-3	.	ASSQYERSTDTQY
TRBV7-9	11	TRBJ2-6	.	ASSTAGANVLT
TRBV30	13	TRBJ2-2	.	AWSVGGLSTGELF
TRBV20-1	9	TRBJ1-2	.	SALLTTGYT
TRBV9	11	TRBJ1-1	.	ASNEGGITEAF
TRBV6-5	10	TRBJ1-5	.	ASGVGDQPQH
TRBV18	14	TRBJ1-1	.	ASSRTGPGENTEAF
TRBV6-5	12	TRBJ2-7	TRBD1	ASSGTGGTYEQY
TRBV27	18	TRBJ2-1	TRBD2	ASSPFGQGGGTSGRARQF
TRBV30	13	TRBJ2-1	TRBD2	AWSIGGGSYNEQF
TRBV14	13	TRBJ1-2	.	ASSQEGIPNYGYT
TRBV7-2	14	TRBJ2-6	TRBD1	ASSIDRVSGANVLT
TRBV11-2	14	TRBJ1-1	.	ASSFRADTLNTEAF
TRBV28	13	TRBJ1-5	.	ASRVTGGNNQPQH
TRBV11-2	11	TRBJ1-2	.	ASSLVRDGGYT
TRBV18	11	TRBJ1-2	.	ASSPTGLEGYT
TRBV30	16	TRBJ2-7	.	AWSVPLTGALSSYEQY
TRBV2	10	TRBJ1-4	.	ASSGERTIVF
TRBV29-1	9	TRBJ2-1	.	SVDRVNEQF
TRBV5-1	9	TRBJ2-7	.	ASLGEDEQY
TRBV25-1	12	TRBJ1-4	.	ASSADSRNEKLF
TRBV18	14	TRBJ1-5	.	ASSLQDLAGHQPQH
TRBV5-1	10	TRBJ2-1	.	ASSWGYNEQF
TRBV7-2	11	TRBJ2-2	.	ASSLSWTGELF
TRBV18	10	TRBJ1-4	.	ASSDSGEKLF
TRBV5-6	12	TRBJ1-2	.	ASSFPGYTAGYT
TRBV7-9	11	TRBJ1-2	.	ASSHGTGQGYT
TRBV20-1	8	TRBJ1-1	.	SARTEEAF
TRBV7-9	9	TRBJ1-1	.	ASSFQGEAF
TRBV7-2	13	TRBJ1-6	.	ASSIGQHPGSPLH
TRBV30	11	TRBJ2-5	.	AWSPQNQETQY
TRBV6-1	14	TRBJ1-2	.	ASSVSSGTFNYGYT
TRBV6-5	13	TRBJ1-6	.	ASSYSRDVGSPLH
TRBV7-2	13	TRBJ2-7	.	ASTLRRTGSDEQY
TRBV29-1	13	TRBJ1-3	.	SVGRDADSGNTIY
TRBV30	10	TRBJ1-1	.	AWSSQGIEAF
TRBV29-1	14	TRBJ2-7	TRBD1	SVLLIGTGHPYEQY
TRBV30	15	TRBJ2-6	TRBD2	AWSVAGLATGANVLT
TRBV7-2	11	TRBJ1-1	.	ASRGGGNTEAF
TRBV2	13	TRBJ1-5	TRBD1	ASSDWGRGNQPQH
TRBV2	11	TRBJ1-1	.	ASSERENTEAF